This T cell receptor (beta chain) is from a study of regulatory T cells in long-lasting Graves disease. Study results and limitations: Thyroid tissue went unexamined; only peripheral blood was analyzed.

The sample holds a few counts of this clonotype. What it binds is not known. Library construction for TCR beta used iRepertoire HTBI primers and Arm-PCR of CDR3 regions. Authors' analysis steps: Analysis of the samples identified around 60 TRBV and over 13 TRBJ segments. TCRdb ran MiXCR on the multiplex PCR reads and lists one entry per CDR3 protein. None of the V and J calls come from the authors' own analysis; TCRdb made them. The sample includes 400,000 to 500,000 distinct CDR3 sequences, under 25% of them seen just once. Specified time point: persistent/refractory GD, antithyroid drugs over 5 years with positive TRAb. RNA extracted from PBMCs served as the sequencing template. In Xi'an, China, an endocrinology department was the source of patients. EDTA tubes held approximately 8.8 milliliters of peripheral blood from each patient. The material sequenced was peripheral blood mononuclear cells (PBMCs), taken when the disease was refractory, from a patient treated with antithyroid drugs. This TCR was sampled from a female donor with Graves disease.

CDR3 DNA sequence: TGTGCCAGCAGCCAAGGACAGTACCTTAACTATGGCTACACCTTC. As protein: CASSQGQYLNYGYTF. The chain combines TRBV3-1 with TRBJ1-2; D possibly corresponds to TRBD1 (5 bases). The CDR3 contains 15 residues. Germline values: CDR1 LGHDT, CDR2 YNNKEL (reference sequence). Between the trimmed V and J ends, which lost 1 base and 1 base, there was a span of 10 bases.